The present T cell receptor (beta chain) was sequenced within a study of blood T cell repertoires in COVID-19. This clone was picked up one time. Trimming pared 0 bases from V and 5 bases from J, leaving 10 bases between. Germline V gives CDR1 ENHRY, CDR2 SYGVKD. The CDR3 runs to 14 residues. TCRdb's copy holds only in-frame clones and misses some; the assay was immunoSEQ multiplex PCR. The data contain a few hundred thousand clones, approximately 90% of them singletons. The sequence was obtained from a woman aged 18 to 35 who had recovered from COVID-19. Sample: PBMCs or T cells enriched from blood (not recorded which). This chain uses TRBV10-3 with TRBJ1-1; the D gene is possibly TRBD1 (6 bases). CDR3 sequence reads: CAISESSGATEAFF. For the CDR3, the DNA is TGTGCCATCAGTGAGTCGTCAGGGGCAACTGAAGCTTTCTTT.